The present entry profiles one TCR beta chain with its context. The sample belongs to a study of control samples from healthy donors and cancer patients. Data came from immunoSEQ multiplex PCR; TCRdb stores just in-frame clones and leaves some out. The sample has 65,000 to 90,000 clones; 87% are singletons. This sequence originates from a man in his forties or fifties in good health. Sequencing was performed on blood.

CDR3 DNA: TGTGCCAGCAGTTTCTGGACAGGGGAGCAGTTCTTC. Residues: CASSFWTGEQFF. This chain connects TRBV28 to TRBJ2-1; 8 nucleotides line up with TRBD1. This CDR3 contains 12 residues. The germline gives CDR1 MDHEN, CDR2 SYDVKM. Germline trimming cut 3 bases from V and 10 bases from J; bases unmatched to any gene: 2.